Here is one TCR beta chain with its context. Its antigen is unknown. Compared with germline, one end of the junction differs, possibly owing to a read error. The germline gives CDR1 SGHAT, CDR2 FQNNGV. This CDR3 is built from 19 residues. This entry is derived from a study of tumor and adjacent non-tumor tissue in lung cancer. Study context: There were 12 adenocarcinoma, 2 squamous cell carcinoma and 1 small cell lung cancer cases. Each sample yielded 4 million to 4.5 million productive TCRbeta reads on average.

TCRbeta libraries were built with three rounds of nested PCR, modified from ARM-PCR. TCRdb re-analysed the multiplex PCR reads in MiXCR, keeping a single row per CDR3 protein. Of 200,000 to 250,000 distinct CDR3 sequences in the sample, 70% to 75% were seen once. RNA was extracted from bulk tissue without any cell sorting. Study outcomes and limitations: Top 100 clones took a larger repertoire share in normal lung.

Specimen: lung tumor tissue. The chain is built from TRBV11-2 and TRBJ2-6; 7 bases are shared with TRBD1. This clonotype originated in a man aged 60-69 years with non-small cell lung cancer. This CDR3 reads CTSSLVPKDRPSGANILTF. The DNA for the CDR3 is TGTACAAGCAGCTTAGTTCCAAAGGACAGGCCTTCTGGGGCCAACATCCTGACTTTC.